This T cell receptor (beta chain) was observed in a study of blood T cell repertoires in COVID-19 (TCRdb year 2020). Broadly, across the study: Samples from collaborators originated in the United States, Italy and Spain and spanned both the acute and convalescent phases of COVID-19. Samples were obtained from the ongoing ImmuneRACE study (first 160 participants) and from 1,200 or so subjects provided by 6 global collaborators. The material from the prospective study consisted of cDNA or gDNA derived from T cells, B-cell-depleted T cells, or PBMCs. Sample metadata almost always included a de-identified subject ID, COVID-19 status, age in years and sex. The repertoires were released in a freely available public database intended as a resource for research on the immune response to SARS-CoV-2. HLA class I and class II types, where available, came from metadata supplied by the sample provider rather than from assay-based typing. Deeply sampled blood TCRbeta repertoires from subjects exposed to, actively infected with, or recovered from COVID-19 were included in the dataset.

The immunoSEQ Assay, a bias-controlled multiplex PCR, was used to amplify TCRbeta CDR3 regions from genomic DNA. The original pipeline was this. The number of nucleated cells in each sample was estimated by amplification of reference gene primers within the assay. To quantify the absolute abundance of each unique TCRbeta CDR3 rearrangement, sequence reads were collapsed and filtered. For each sample, productive Simpson clonality was calculated as the square root of Simpson's diversity index over productive rearrangements. Imported from immuneACCESS, the table was reduced by TCRdb to in-frame sequences with V and J called. These copies leave out some clones; in studies compared against another copy, an unresolved V gene accounts for under half, and the cause of the remainder is not known. V and J calls and clone size are those listed in that table; D and trimming were worked out from the DNA. Counted in this sample were hundreds of thousands of clones; roughly nine tenths of them appeared once. Roughly 0.84% of the sample goes to the ten largest clones.

As to this clone: This clone's antigen is unknown. One base away there is no much larger clone; base qualities are not given.

At one collaborating source in Seattle, patients were enrolled during active infection and were followed longitudinally through the course of disease. Collaborating institutions collected whole blood in K2EDTA tubes following their own protocols. For TCRbeta analysis, collaborator samples were shipped as frozen whole blood, as isolated PBMCs, or as DNA extracted from either sample type. Findings and caveats that apply to the study as a whole: How much clinical and demographic metadata was included differed by source and by participant, and the metadata was provided uncurated.

The sample comprised peripheral blood. This clonotype was sampled from a man aged 18 to 30 with COVID-19, enrolled during active disease.

Here is the DNA: TGTGCCAGCTCTCCCTTCGAGAGCTACGAGCAGTACTTC. Protein translation: CASSPFESYEQYF. The chain couples TRBV18 to TRBJ2-7, with the D gene not confidently named. CDR1 is given as KGHSH and CDR2 as LQKENI, both from the germline V gene. The trim is 6 bases for V and 3 bases for J, with a gap of 12 bases between the germline ends. CDR3 length: 13 amino acids, cysteine to phenylalanine. The CDR3 DNA has 39 bases and is translated from base 1.